This TCR beta chain was identified in a study of PD-1 blockade in mismatch repair-deficient tumors. Overall study: Patients had over ten mismatch repair-deficient cancer types and were previously treated and progressing.

Measured with immunoSEQ multiplex PCR; TCRdb has only the in-frame clones, and not every one. This sample has some 51,000 clones, with about 85% found just once. This CDR3 has 13 residues. The germline V gene encodes CDR1 LGHNA and CDR2 YNFKEQ. V shed 4 bases and J shed 2 bases, with 9 bases lying between them. In this sample, this clone is medium-sized. Its antigen is unknown. Study results and caveats: Tumor-resident clones, often absent from pretreatment blood, expanded after pembrolizumab and then contracted.

Mismatch repair deficiency was confirmed in all patients, by PCR or immunohistochemistry. TCR sequencing covered three patients who responded to pembrolizumab. This chain uses TRBV4-2 with TRBJ2-7; D not certain. The receptor was derived from an adult with mismatch repair-deficient cancer. Sequencing was performed on peripheral blood, taken approximately 18 weeks after starting pembrolizumab. In DNA, the CDR3 is TGTGCCAGCAGCCGGGCCGTGACCTACGAGCAGTACTTC. As protein: CASSRAVTYEQYF.